Below, 10 T cell receptor beta chains from the same sample are listed, as sequenced in a study of OX40 agonist ivuxolimab in advanced cancers. Library preparation employed the immunoSEQ multiplex PCR assay. This is the immuneACCESS table as TCRdb keeps it, with only in-frame sequences that have V and J called. A part of the clones is gone; compared with another copy, unresolved V genes explain less than half, and the rest is unexplained. The sample records about 18,000 clones, approximately 85% of which are singletons. Less than 65% of the sample lies in the top ten. Source: CD4+ or CD8+ T cells sorted from blood, taken in a trial of the OX40 agonist ivuxolimab. All receptors derive from an adult with an advanced solid tumor such as melanoma, head and neck, liver or kidney cancer.

The chain couples TRBV15 to TRBJ2-3, with TRBD2 matching 10 bases. The J segment lost 0 bases and the V segment lost 3 bases, leaving 12 bases of the junction unmatched. CDR1 is LNHNV and CDR2 is YYDKDF in the germline V gene (reference sequence). The CDR3 extends over 19 amino acids. The CDR3 DNA is TGTGCCACCAGCAGGGGTTCCTTAGGGACTAGCGACAGCACAGATACGCAGTATTTT. Translating it yields CATSRGSLGTSDSTDTQYF.

Comment on this clone: Other DNA sequences in this sample translate to the same CDR3. The V call is TRBV27, the J call TRBJ2-3; D ambiguous. This CDR3 is 13 amino acids long. Trimming left V 0 bases short and J 4 bases short, with 5 bases between. CDR1 is MNHEY and CDR2 is SMNVEV in the germline V gene (reference sequence). CDR3 region: CASSLSRPDTQYF. CDR3 DNA: TGTGCCAGCAGTTTATCGCGGCCAGATACGCAGTATTTT.

This chain uses TRBV27 with TRBJ1-1; 7 bases are a match to TRBD1. The germline V gene encodes CDR1 MNHEY and CDR2 SMNVEV (reference sequence). This CDR3 has 12 residues. V lost 4 bases to trimming and J lost 6 bases; unmatched junction nucleotides: 2. CDR3: CASSSGGSEAFF. The DNA for the CDR3 is TGTGCCAGCAGTTCAGGGGGATCTGAAGCTTTCTTT.

This chain uses TRBV5-1 with TRBJ1-2; no definite D call. The germline gives CDR1 SGHRS, CDR2 YFSETQ. Trimming left V 1 base short and J 6 bases short, with 13 bases between. CDR3 size: 14 residues. The CDR3 sequence: CASSLFSGNDGYTF. The CDR3 bases are TGCGCCAGCAGCTTGTTTTCAGGAAATGATGGCTACACCTTC.

This sequence joins TRBV7-9 and TRBJ2-7, with TRBD2 matching 13 bases. Germline trimming cut 5 bases from V and 0 bases from J; bases unmatched to any gene: 4. This CDR3 comprises 16 residues. Germline CDR1 reads SEHNR; CDR2 reads FQNEAQ (reference sequence). CDR3 sequence: CASSPWTSGGSYEQYF. CDR3 DNA: TGTGCCAGCAGCCCGTGGACTAGCGGGGGCTCCTACGAGCAGTACTTC. Together with reference TRBV7-9 and TRBJ2-7, the CDR3 gives the full variable domain: DTGVSQNPRHKITKRGQNVTFRCDPISEHNRLYWYRQTLGQGPEFLTYFQNEAQLEKSRLLSDRFSAERPKGSFSTLEIQRTEQGDSAMYLCASSPWTSGGSYEQYFGPGTRLTVT.

This CDR3 reads CASSSGQLYEQYF. The CDR3 nucleotides are TGTGCCAGCAGCTCGGGACAGCTCTACGAGCAGTACTTC. The chain has TRBV27 and TRBJ2-7, with 7 bases lining up with TRBD1. Germline CDR1 is MNHEY and CDR2 is SMNVEV (reference sequence). The V gene end was trimmed by 6 bases and the J gene end by 3 bases; junction bases not matched to a gene: 5. The CDR3 runs 13 residues.

The chain has TRBV6-6 and TRBJ2-1; D might be TRBD1 (6 bases). V was clipped by 6 bases and J by 9 bases, with 18 bases between them. Germline V lookup: CDR1 MNHNY, CDR2 SVGAGI (reference sequence). The CDR3 length is 14 residues. CDR3 sequence (DNA): TGTGCCAGCAGCCTGACCCAGGGGCGCGGTGAGCAGTTCTTC. Amino acids: CASSLTQGRGEQFF.

This clone has only a few counts. The CDR3 DNA follows: TGTGCCAGCAGTATTCTACAGGGGGCGTCCGGGGAGCTGTTTTTT. Residues: CASSILQGASGELFF. The genes are TRBV27 and TRBJ2-2; 9 positions match TRBD1. The CDR3 length is 15 residues. The V gene's germline CDR1 is MNHEY and CDR2 SMNVEV (reference sequence). V lost 5 bases and J lost 6; bases outside the gene matches: 7.

This clone is judged medium-sized. This chain joins TRBV5-4 and TRBJ1-6; maybe TRBD1 (5 bases). The CDR3 totals 16 residues. The V end lost 4 bases, the J end lost 1 base, and 12 bases lay between the germline ends. Germline values: CDR1 SGHNT, CDR2 YYREEE (reference sequence). The CDR3 coding sequence is TGTGCCAGCAGCGGGGACCCAGGATCCTATAATTCACCCCTCCACTTT. Protein sequence: CASSGDPGSYNSPLHF.

V gene TRBV5-6 combines with J gene TRBJ2-1; 14 bases are a match to TRBD2. After removal of 4 bases from V and 10 bases from J, the junction contained 4 bases not matched to a gene. Germline V lookup: CDR1 SGHDT, CDR2 YYEEEE. The CDR3 sequence is 14 residues long. CDR3 sequence (DNA): TGTGCCAGCAGCCAGGGACTAGCGGGGGACGAGCAGTTCTTC. As protein: CASSQGLAGDEQFF.